This entry lists 18 T cell receptor beta chains sequenced from one sample in a study of T cells in Graves' hyperthyroidism and ophthalmopathy. Amplification of TCR beta CDR3 regions used RNA as the template. The primer set for the first-round RT-PCR of the TCR CDR3 was HTBI. TCRdb used MiXCR to reprocess the multiplex PCR reads, holding one entry per CDR3 protein. The sample contains hundreds of thousands of distinct CDR3 sequences, around 21% of which appear only once. Sequenced material: blood. The receptors stem from a man aged 30-40 years with Graves' ophthalmopathy.

This clonotype has a count of ten or more. The J gene is TRBJ2-1, the V gene TRBV7-9; 8 positions match TRBD2. Germline trimming cut 1 base from V and 1 base from J; bases unmatched to any gene: 6. Germline CDR1 and CDR2: SEHNR and FQNEAQ (reference sequence). The CDR3 sequence is 17 residues long. CDR3 region: CASSLDRSGSSYNEQFF. CDR3 sequence (DNA): TGTGCCAGCAGCTTAGATAGGAGCGGGAGTTCCTACAATGAGCAGTTCTTC. The variable domain in full, completed from reference TRBV7-9 and TRBJ2-1, reads DTGVSQNPRHKITKRGQNVTFRCDPISEHNRLYWYRQTLGQGPEFLTYFQNEAQLEKSRLLSDRFSAERPKGSFSTLEIQRTEQGDSAMYLCASSLDRSGSSYNEQFFGPGTRLTVL.

The V call is TRBV29-1, the J call TRBJ2-3, with a tentative D call TRBD1 (6 bases). The V and J ends lost 6 bases and 1 base respectively, with 17 bases between them. This CDR3 has 15 amino acids. Germline V lookup: CDR1 SQVTM, CDR2 ANQGSEA. The CDR3 DNA reads as TGCAGCGTCGCGCCCCTACAGGGACGCACAGATACGCAGTATTTT. Translated: CSVAPLQGRTDTQYF.

This clonotype was counted between two and nine times. This rearrangement joins TRBV3-1 to TRBJ2-1; either TRBD1 or TRBD2 may fit D (5 bases each). CDR1 is LGHDT, CDR2 YNNKEL, per germline (reference sequence). This CDR3 spans 13 amino acids. V was pared by 4 bases and J by 10 bases, with 14 bases between. The CDR3: CASSPGPYLEQFF. CDR3 bases: TGTGCCAGCAGCCCGGGACCCTACCTAGAGCAGTTCTTC.

The chain carries TRBV5-1 and TRBJ2-7, with D perhaps being TRBD1 or TRBD2 (5 bases each). The CDR3 is 14 amino acids. Trimming left V 3 bases short and J 6 bases short, with 16 bases between. Germline V gene data show CDR1 as SGHRS and CDR2 as YFSETQ. The CDR3, as DNA: TGCGCCAGCAGCTACGGGACGGACGGTCGCGAGCAGTACTTC. The encoded protein is CASSYGTDGREQYF.

This chain uses TRBV6-2 or TRBV6-3 with TRBJ2-2, with a possible D match to TRBD2 (6 bases). This CDR3 spans 14 amino acids. CDR1 and CDR2 from the germline V gene are MNHEY and SVGEGT. V was clipped by 0 bases and J by 4 bases, with 6 bases between them. The CDR3 reads CASSYSGGTGELFF. Written as DNA, the CDR3 is TGTGCCAGCAGTTACTCGGGGGGCACCGGGGAGCTGTTTTTT.

This clonotype has ten or more counts. J is TRBJ2-7 and V is TRBV11-2, with TRBD2 matching over 12 bases. The V gene end was trimmed by 5 bases and the J gene end by 6 bases; junction bases not matched to a gene: 8. There are 15 residues in the CDR3. Germline CDR1 is SGHAT and CDR2 is FQNNGV. The CDR3 coding sequence is TGTGCCAGCAGCGAACAACTAGCGGGAGGCCTCGAGCAGTACTTC. This translates into CASSEQLAGGLEQYF. The full variable domain, its missing parts supplied by reference TRBV11-2 and TRBJ2-7, is EAGVAQSPRYKIIEKRQSVAFWCNPISGHATLYWYQQILGQGPKLLIQFQNNGVVDDSQLPKDRFSAERLKGVDSTLKIQPAKLEDSAVYLCASSEQLAGGLEQYFGPGTRLTVT.

This clonotype has only a few counts. This sequence joins TRBV7-6 and TRBJ2-3; D gene uncertain. V shed 5 bases and J shed 6 bases, with 9 bases lying between them. Germline CDR1 reads SGHVS; CDR2 reads FNYEAQ. The CDR3 extends over 12 amino acids. CDR3 amino acids: CASSGVGDTQYF. The CDR3, as DNA: TGTGCCAGCAGCGGGGTCGGGGATACGCAGTATTTT.

The J gene is TRBJ2-1, the V gene TRBV6-2 or TRBV6-3, with D possibly matching TRBD2 (6 bases). Germline V gene sequence: CDR1 MNHEY, CDR2 SVGEGT. CDR3 length equals 13 residues. V was clipped by 8 bases and J by 9 bases, with 17 bases between them. CDR3 sequence (DNA): TGTGCCAGCCGCGCCTCCAACGGGGGTGAGCAGTTCTTC. As protein: CASRASNGGEQFF.

To note about this clonotype: The junction does not match germline at one end; this may be a read error. The chain has TRBV7-2 and TRBJ2-7, with 9 bases identical to TRBD2. Germline CDR1 and CDR2: SGHTA and FQGNSA. This CDR3 is built from 14 residues. The CDR3 nucleotides are TGTGCCAGCAGCACTGGGACTAGCTCCCACGAGCAGTACTTC. Translating gives CASSTGTSSHEQYF.

This clonotype was detected ten times or more. This chain joins TRBV6-1 and TRBJ1-1; a weak D match, TRBD1 (6 bases). The V gene's germline CDR1 is MNHNS and CDR2 SASEGT. The CDR3 has 14 residues. Deletions cut 6 bases from V and 1 base from J, with 12 bases between. CDR3 nucleotides: TGTGCCAGCAGGATGGGACACAGGAACACTGAAGCTTTCTTT. Translated: CASRMGHRNTEAFF.

This clonotype occurred a few times. The CDR3, as DNA: TGTGCCAGCAGCTTCGCCCTGCTTACGGACACTGAAGCTTTCTTT. This translates into CASSFALLTDTEAFF. V gene TRBV7-2 combines with J gene TRBJ1-1, with D unresolved. Trimming stripped 3 bases from V and 3 bases from J, with 14 bases between. The CDR3 loop spans 15 amino acids. Germline CDR1 and CDR2: SGHTA and FQGNSA.

This clonotype was detected ten times or more. The J gene is TRBJ2-3, the V gene TRBV27; either TRBD1 or TRBD2 may fit D (5 bases each). The V end was cut by 2 bases, the J end by 8 bases, with 23 bases between. The CDR3 totals 17 residues. The germline V gene has CDR1 MNHEY and CDR2 SMNVEV (reference sequence). The CDR3 DNA is TGTGCCAGCAGTTTAGGGCTCGGGACCGCGCCCTTGGGTACGCAGTATTTT. Its translation: CASSLGLGTAPLGTQYF.

This clonotype has only a few counts. The chain recombines TRBV28 with TRBJ1-5; 7 bases align to TRBD1. The J segment lost 0 bases and the V segment lost 6 bases, leaving 17 bases of the junction unmatched. Per the germline V gene, CDR1 is MDHEN and CDR2 is SYDVKM. CDR3 length: 19 residues. Written as DNA, the CDR3 is TGTGCCAGCAGGCGACTTCCACAGGGGTACCGTTATAGCAATCAGCCCCAGCATTTT. Translation: CASRRLPQGYRYSNQPQHF.

As to this clonotype: It may be a read error: a sequence one base away is much more abundant. The chain recombines TRBV13 with TRBJ2-2, with D unclear. Germline V gene data show CDR1 as PRHDT and CDR2 as FYEKMQ (reference sequence). This CDR3 spans 15 amino acids. The CDR3 nucleotides read TGTGCCTGCAGTTCTAGGGTGGTGGGCACCGGGGAGCTGTTTTTT. Translating gives CACSSRVVGTGELFF.

This clonotype was recorded at least ten times. This chain links TRBV20-1 with TRBJ2-3, with 10 nucleotides matching TRBD2. The junction had 5 bases not matched to a gene; V was cut back by 0 bases and J by 5 bases. CDR3 size: 15 residues. Germline CDR1 and CDR2: DFQATT and SNEGSKA (reference sequence). For the CDR3, the DNA is TGCAGTGCTAGAGAGGAACTAGCGGGGATAGATACGCAGTATTTT. Encoded protein: CSAREELAGIDTQYF.

With respect to this clonotype: This clone may be a read error of a much larger clone one base away. The rearrangement uses TRBV12-3 or TRBV12-4 and TRBJ2-1, with 8 bases that match TRBD2. The CDR3 has 15 residues. CDR3 protein: CASSISGASCNEQFF. The DNA of the CDR3 is TGTGCCAGCAGCATTAGCGGGGCCTCCTGCAATGAGCAGTTCTTC.

A note on this clonotype: The conserved phenylalanine or tryptophan is not found at the CDR3 terminus, so this likely reflects a read error. V gene TRBV7-3 combines with J gene TRBJ2-2, with D unresolved. Per germline, CDR1 SGHTA and CDR2 FQGTGA. This CDR3 region has 13 residues. Trimming shortened V by 4 bases and J by 5 bases, and 8 bases separated the two germline ends. The DNA for the CDR3 is TGTGCCAGCAGCTCCATGTCGACCGGGGAGCTGTTTTCT. Translated: CASSSMSTGELFS.

This chain connects TRBV6-5 to TRBJ2-7; D might be TRBD2 (6 bases). The CDR3 is made up of 15 amino acids. Looked up from germline, CDR1 is MNHEY and CDR2 is SVGAGI. Trimming removed 0 bases at V and 2 bases at J, with 11 bases between. This CDR3 is CASSYSQGGTYEQYF. The CDR3 DNA sequence: TGTGCCAGCAGTTACTCCCAGGGAGGCACCTACGAGCAGTACTTC.